The present T cell receptor beta chain was sequenced within a study of molecular identifiers for immune sequencing clone quantification. Previously described methods with listed TCR primers produced the bulk TCR libraries. MiXCR was run by TCRdb on the PCR reads, yielding one entry per CDR3 protein. This sample carries 80,000 to 100,000 distinct CDR3 sequences, approximately 25% of them seen once, and the ten largest clones take roughly 1%. A remark on this clonotype: Its antigen remains unidentified.

General study points: Amid 940,000 or so naive cells, spiked Jurkat TCR RNA from one cell was reportedly still detectable. Naive cells had under 1% of molecules in clones above 20 RNA copies, effectors over 97%.

Trimming stripped 2 bases from V and 5 bases from J, with 7 bases between. There are 12 residues in the CDR3. CDR1 SEHNR and CDR2 FQNEAQ come from the germline V gene (reference sequence). The sequencing input was naive CD8+ T cells from blood, with Jurkat cell RNA spiked in. Subset given: FACS-sorted CD8+CD4-CCR7+CD45RA+ naive T cells. The chain combines TRBV7-9 with TRBJ2-7; no firm D call. The clonotype originates from a human donor in good health. Some libraries in this study had Jurkat cell RNA spiked in. Here the CDR3 DNA reads TGTGCCAGCAGCTTAATACTTCACGAGCAGTACTTC. Its protein product is CASSLILHEQYF.